One and the same sample provided the 18 T cell receptor beta chains below, sequenced in a study of beta chain features in type 1 diabetes. Their antigens remain unidentified. Broader study findings: TCRB CDR3 length was moderately but significantly reduced in all four CD4+ subsets of Type 1 diabetes patients.

Sequencing targeted expressed TCRB transcripts, as all isolated RNA had been reverse transcribed. The data were produced by immunoSEQ multiplex PCR, yet TCRdb's version contains in-frame clones alone and is incomplete. The sample shows hundreds of thousands of clones, around 13% of them seen only once. Sequencing input: naive CD4+ T cells from blood. The receptor source for this set is a woman younger than 35 with type 1 diabetes.

V and J are TRBV28 and TRBJ2-5, with TRBD2 matching over 8 bases. This CDR3 is built from 12 residues. Germline lookup yields CDR1 MDHEN and CDR2 SYDVKM. Losses at the gene ends were 8 bases for V and 4 bases for J; bases not matched to a gene: 3. CDR3 bases: TGTGCCAGCGGACTAGCTGGAGAGACCCAGTACTTC. Translated: CASGLAGETQYF.

This clone was observed a few times. The chain recombines TRBV18 with TRBJ2-3; TRBD1 might be the D (6 bases). The germline V gene encodes CDR1 KGHSH and CDR2 LQKENI. The CDR3 totals 14 residues. Trimming pared 0 bases from V and 8 bases from J, leaving 12 bases between. The CDR3 here is CASSPPRGEGTQYF. The CDR3 coding sequence is TGTGCCAGCTCACCACCCAGGGGCGAAGGTACGCAGTATTTT.

The rearrangement joins TRBV6-5 to TRBJ2-7; 7 bases are a match to TRBD1. This CDR3 region has 15 residues. CDR1 MNHEY and CDR2 SVGAGI come from the germline V gene. Losses at the gene ends were 5 bases for V and 1 base for J; bases not matched to a gene: 8. The CDR3 region has the DNA TGTGCCAGCAGTAGGGACAGAATACTATCCTACGAGCAGTACTTC. It specifies CASSRDRILSYEQYF.

This chain connects TRBV25-1 to TRBJ2-7; possibly TRBD2 for D (7 bases). The V end lost 5 bases, the J end lost 0 bases, and 11 bases lay between the germline ends. Germline V gives CDR1 MGHDK, CDR2 SYGVNS. This CDR3 spans 14 amino acids. The chain's CDR3 is CASSRGALSYEQYF. DNA of the CDR3: TGTGCCAGCAGTCGGGGGGCTCTCTCCTACGAGCAGTACTTC.

This sequence joins TRBV5-1 and TRBJ1-4, with TRBD1 as a possible D gene (6 bases). Looked up from germline, CDR1 is SGHRS and CDR2 is YFSETQ. With 1 base removed from V and 5 bases from J, the gap between germline ends came to 9 bases. The CDR3 runs 14 residues. CDR3 coding DNA: TGCGCCAGCAGCTTGACAGGGAAGAATGAAAAACTGTTTTTT. This translates into CASSLTGKNEKLFF.

This chain joins TRBV5-1 and TRBJ2-3; possible D gene TRBD2, 6 bases. V was pared by 4 bases and J by 6 bases, with 15 bases between. The CDR3 runs 14 residues. Germline V gene lookup returns CDR1 SGHRS and CDR2 YFSETQ. The CDR3 reads CASSIGGATDTQYF. CDR3 bases: TGCGCCAGCAGCATTGGAGGGGCTACGGATACGCAGTATTTT.

This clone came up a few times. The V call is TRBV2, the J call TRBJ1-5; D unclear. Germline-derived CDR1 and CDR2 are SNHLY and FYNNEI. V was trimmed by 5 bases and J by 0 bases, leaving 8 bases between them. The CDR3 extends over 14 amino acids. The DNA for the CDR3 is TGTGCCAGCAGTACACAGTATAGCAATCAGCCCCAGCATTTT. It translates to CASSTQYSNQPQHF.

The rearrangement uses TRBV25-1 and TRBJ2-7, with no clear D. Germline V lookup: CDR1 MGHDK, CDR2 SYGVNS. V shed 4 bases and J shed 4 bases, with 5 bases lying between them. The CDR3 loop spans 11 amino acids. CDR3 protein: CASSGLYEQYF. As DNA, the CDR3 is TGTGCCAGCAGTGGACTTTACGAGCAGTACTTC.

CDR3 nucleotides: TGTGCCAGCAGCTTAGCGCTTACAGGGGGCTACGAGCAGTACTTC. Its translation is CASSLALTGGYEQYF. The chain recombines TRBV7-9 with TRBJ2-7; 8 bases line up with TRBD1. Germline V gene lookup returns CDR1 SEHNR and CDR2 FQNEAQ (reference sequence). The trim removed 0 bases at V and 3 bases at J, leaving 4 bases unmatched. The CDR3 length is 15 residues.

The table lists this clone with a few counts. V is TRBV19 and J is TRBJ2-5; the D is unclear. CDR3 length equals 13 residues. Trimming left V 3 bases short and J 3 bases short, with 8 bases between. Germline CDR1 and CDR2: LNHDA and SQIVND (reference sequence). CDR3 loop: CASSMGSKETQYF. The CDR3 nucleotides read TGTGCCAGTAGTATGGGTAGCAAAGAGACCCAGTACTTC.

This clone was seen a few times. This sequence joins TRBV7-2 and TRBJ2-4; 9 nucleotides match TRBD1. The CDR3 extends over 16 amino acids. CDR1 is SGHTA, CDR2 FQGNSA, per germline. The V segment lost 4 bases and the J segment 10 bases; nucleotides outside the gene matches: 14. The chain's CDR3 is CASSSTRDRVYAIQYF. CDR3 nucleotides: TGTGCCAGCAGCTCTACCCGGGACAGGGTCTACGCTATTCAGTACTTC.

In this sample, this clone turned up a few times. This chain joins TRBV18 and TRBJ2-6; D is perhaps TRBD1 (6 bases). Germline assignment: CDR1 KGHSH and CDR2 LQKENI. This CDR3 is built from 16 residues. V was cut by 1 base and J by 2 bases, with 9 bases left in between. CDR3 DNA sequence: TGTGCCAGCTCACCACTGGCAGGGGCTGGGGCCAACGTCCTGACTTTC. Amino acids: CASSPLAGAGANVLTF.

This rearrangement joins TRBV9 to TRBJ2-1; 9 bases agree with TRBD2. V lost 3 bases, J lost 5 bases, and 9 bases stayed unmatched. This CDR3 is built from 16 residues. The V gene's germline CDR1 is SGDLS and CDR2 YYNGEE. DNA of the CDR3: TGTGCCAGCAGCGCGAGCGGGAGGCCCCCCGACAATGAGCAGTTCTTC. Residues: CASSASGRPPDNEQFF.

This clone was recorded a few times. This chain links TRBV9 with TRBJ2-2; D unresolved. CDR3 length equals 14 residues. V was trimmed by 1 base and J by 1 base, leaving 5 bases between them. Germline loops: CDR1 SGDLS, CDR2 YYNGEE. In DNA form, the CDR3 reads TGTGCCAGCAGCGTACGCGGGAACACCGGGGAGCTGTTTTTT. Its protein product is CASSVRGNTGELFF.

The count of this clone is one. V is TRBV7-8 and J is TRBJ2-3; the match to TRBD2 covers 9 bases. J was trimmed by 0 bases and V by 1 base; bases with no gene match: 2. The CDR3 covers 16 residues. Germline CDR1 SGHVS, CDR2 FQNEAQ. The CDR3 here is CASSLDLAGSTDTQYF. CDR3 nucleotides: TGTGCCAGCAGCTTAGATCTAGCGGGGAGCACAGATACGCAGTATTTT.

V gene TRBV5-4 combines with J gene TRBJ2-7; TRBD1 aligns across 8 bases. Looked up from germline, CDR1 is SGHNT and CDR2 is YYREEE (reference sequence). This CDR3 region has 16 residues. V lost 4 bases to trimming and J lost 3 bases; unmatched junction nucleotides: 12. Here the CDR3 reads CASSHVGQGKDYEQYF. Here the CDR3 DNA reads TGTGCCAGCAGCCACGTAGGACAGGGAAAGGACTACGAGCAGTACTTC.

The chain has TRBV9 and TRBJ2-1; D gene unclear. V was shortened by 4 bases and J by 2 bases, with 7 bases between the two germline ends. CDR1 and CDR2 from the germline V gene are SGDLS and YYNGEE. CDR3 size: 13 residues. CDR3 residues: CASSSHTYNEQFF. As DNA, the CDR3 is TGTGCCAGCAGCTCACACACCTACAATGAGCAGTTCTTC.

This clone was counted only a few times. The chain combines TRBV9 with TRBJ2-1; 11 nucleotides align to TRBD2. The CDR3 covers 16 residues. Per germline, CDR1 SGDLS and CDR2 YYNGEE. V lost 4 bases to trimming and J lost 7 bases; unmatched junction nucleotides: 10. Here the CDR3 DNA reads TGTGCCAGCAGCTCCTCACTAGCGGGGGCTGGAAATGAGCAGTTCTTC. This sequence encodes CASSSSLAGAGNEQFF.